The rows below give T cell receptor beta chains drawn from one sample of a study of cytomegalovirus exposure and HLA in healthy donors. Assay used: immunoSEQ multiplex PCR; TCRdb lists only in-frame clones, some missing. The table has 190,000 or so clones, around four fifths seen once. The sequenced sample was PBMCs. These receptors came from a woman between 50 and 59 years old in good health and CMV-seropositive. Each CDR3 is given with its conserved first and last residue. D genes are given only for firm matches. Only some rows state a clone size, as once, few, many or a class for expanded clones.

d_call clone_size j_call v_call cdr3_aa cdr3_nt
NA NA TRBJ1-1 TRBV7-9 CASSFGRVEAFF TGTGCCAGCAGCTTTGGGAGGGTTGAAGCTTTCTTT
TRBD1 NA TRBJ1-5 TRBV2 CASRGRGQGANQPQHF TGTGCCAGCAGGGGAAGGGGACAGGGGGCAAATCAGCCCCAGCATTTT
TRBD2 NA TRBJ2-5 TRBV4-3 CASSRNRGGRETQYF TGCGCCAGCAGCCGGAATCGGGGAGGGCGGGAGACCCAGTACTTC
TRBD2 NA TRBJ2-1 TRBV7-6 CASSRAGTSGYNEQFF TGTGCCAGCAGCCGTGCGGGGACTAGCGGCTACAATGAGCAGTTCTTC
NA NA TRBJ2-3 TRBV7-9 CSSSHSVGGPDTQYF TGTTCCAGCAGCCACTCCGTGGGGGGGCCAGATACGCAGTATTTT
TRBD2 NA TRBJ2-5 TRBV19 CASSGLAGVQETQYF TGTGCCAGTAGTGGACTAGCGGGAGTTCAAGAGACCCAGTACTTC
TRBD2 NA TRBJ2-5 TRBV4-2 CASSQALAGGGRETQYF TGTGCCAGCAGCCAAGCACTAGCGGGAGGCGGTAGAGAGACCCAGTACTTC
NA NA TRBJ2-7 TRBV5-4 CASSLVGGAYEQYF TGTGCCAGCAGCTTGGTAGGCGGCGCCTACGAGCAGTACTTC
NA NA TRBJ1-2 TRBV19 CASRREGPYGYTF TGTGCCAGTAGAAGGGAGGGCCCCTATGGCTACACCTTC
NA NA TRBJ1-2 TRBV27 CASSTNRIYGYTF TGTGCCAGCAGTACTAACAGGATCTATGGCTACACCTTC
TRBD1 NA TRBJ1-5 TRBV7-4 CASSLVKGAPHQPQHF TGTGCCAGCAGCTTAGTGAAGGGGGCGCCCCATCAGCCCCAGCATTTT
NA NA TRBJ1-5 TRBV6-5 CASSHRQTNQPQHF TGTGCCAGCAGCCACCGACAGACAAATCAGCCCCAGCATTTT
NA NA TRBJ2-3 TRBV27 CASSLGQSTDTQYF TGTGCCAGCAGTTTAGGACAAAGCACAGATACGCAGTATTTT
TRBD1 NA TRBJ2-3 TRBV27 CASSYAPGTGATDTQYF TGTGCCAGCAGTTACGCTCCCGGGACAGGGGCCACAGATACGCAGTATTTT
TRBD2 few TRBJ2-5 TRBV5-6 CASSPGLAGGVVTQYF TGTGCCAGCAGCCCGGGACTAGCGGGAGGAGTTGTGACCCAGTACTTC
NA NA TRBJ1-1 TRBV2 CASSLSGGAFF TGTGCCAGCAGTCTCAGCGGGGGAGCTTTCTTT
NA NA TRBJ2-1 TRBV4-1 CASSQREISGTTYNEQFF TGCGCCAGCAGCCAAAGGGAAATTAGCGGAACTACCTACAATGAGCAGTTCTTC
NA NA TRBJ1-1 TRBV5-4 CASSYGGDTEAFF TGTGCCAGCAGCTATGGGGGGGACACTGAAGCTTTCTTT
NA NA TRBJ2-4 TRBV7-9 CASSTPGTKNIQYF TGTGCCAGCAGCACCCCGGGGACAAAAAACATTCAGTACTTC
NA NA TRBJ2-1 TRBV5-1 CASSLESAGYNEQFF TGCGCCAGCAGCTTGGAGTCGGCGGGCTACAATGAGCAGTTCTTC
TRBD1 NA TRBJ1-6 TRBV19 CASTTTGIDNSPLHF TGTGCCAGTACTACGACAGGGATCGACAATTCACCCCTCCACTTT
NA NA TRBJ2-7 TRBV18 CASSPDSPSYEQYF TGTGCCAGCTCACCAGACTCACCATCTTACGAGCAGTACTTC
NA NA TRBJ2-3 TRBV5-1 CASSPSGSTDTQYF TGCGCCAGCAGCCCAAGCGGTAGCACAGATACGCAGTATTTT
TRBD1 NA TRBJ1-2 TRBV7-9 CASSPRTGMDYGYTF TGTGCCAGCAGCCCTCGGACAGGGATGGACTATGGCTACACCTTC
NA NA TRBJ2-7 TRBV28 CASSNPQGFEQYF TGTGCCAGCAGCAACCCCCAGGGGTTCGAGCAGTACTTC
NA NA TRBJ2-3 TRBV5-1 CASSLNDLEGYTQYF TGCGCCAGCAGCTTGAACGACCTAGAGGGATATACGCAGTATTTT
TRBD1 once TRBJ2-4 TRBV19 CASSATGDGLVKNIQYF TGTGCCAGTAGTGCCACAGGGGACGGCCTAGTCAAAAACATTCAGTACTTC
NA NA TRBJ2-7 TRBV6-1 CASSEVSLGGGEQYF TGTGCCAGCAGTGAAGTAAGCCTTGGAGGAGGCGAGCAGTACTTC
NA NA TRBJ2-3 TRBV27 CASGPTGTRTDTQYF TGTGCCAGCGGCCCCACAGGGACGCGCACAGATACGCAGTATTTT
NA NA TRBJ2-5 TRBV1 CTSSQVGLAGDEETQYF TGCACCAGCAGCCAAGTTGGACTAGCGGGAGATGAAGAGACCCAGTACTTC
TRBD2 NA TRBJ2-3 TRBV7-9 CASSLEVSGGTDTQYF TGTGCCAGCAGCTTAGAGGTTAGCGGGGGCACAGATACGCAGTATTTT
NA NA TRBJ1-1 TRBV28 CASNLPGSITNTEAFF TGTGCCAGCAACCTTCCAGGGTCCATCACGAACACTGAAGCTTTCTTT
TRBD1 NA TRBJ1-4 TRBV5-6 CASSSVGTVHNEKLFF TGTGCCAGCAGCTCGGTCGGGACAGTCCATAATGAAAAACTGTTTTTT
NA NA TRBJ2-7 TRBV5-1 CASSPKGYEQYF TGCGCCAGCAGCCCAAAGGGGTACGAGCAGTACTTC
TRBD1 NA TRBJ2-7 TRBV7-8 CASSLRDRGLYEQYF TGTGCCAGCAGCTTAAGGGACAGAGGCCTCTACGAGCAGTACTTC
NA NA TRBJ2-7 TRBV28 CASTVSQAYEQYF TGTGCCAGCACCGTCTCCCAGGCGTACGAGCAGTACTTC
NA few TRBJ2-2 TRBV27 CASSPTGWTGSNTGELFF TGTGCCAGCAGTCCCACGGGGTGGACTGGCTCGAACACCGGGGAGCTGTTTTTT
NA once TRBJ2-3 TRBV9 CASTRDSNGADTQYF TGTGCCAGCACCAGGGACTCAAATGGGGCAGATACGCAGTATTTT
TRBD2 NA TRBJ2-7 TRBV5-1 CASSSVRGGGSYEQYF TGCGCCAGCAGCTCCGTCCGAGGCGGGGGTTCCTACGAGCAGTACTTC
TRBD1 NA TRBJ2-3 TRBV11-2 CASSSYRGRSTDTQYF TGTGCCAGCAGCAGTTACAGGGGGCGTAGCACAGATACGCAGTATTTT
TRBD1 NA TRBJ1-2 TRBV4-1 CASSQGIDRGVYGYTF TGCGCCAGCAGCCAGGGAATTGACAGGGGAGTGTATGGCTACACCTTC
TRBD1 NA TRBJ1-5 TRBV5-5 CASSFDRGNQPQHF TGTGCCAGCAGCTTTGACAGGGGGAATCAGCCCCAGCATTTT
NA NA TRBJ2-4 TRBV5-6 CASSETGGYSQYF TGTGCCAGCAGCGAGACAGGCGGGTACAGTCAGTACTTC
TRBD1 NA TRBJ1-1 TRBV7-2 CASSLEGVRGRPEAFF TGTGCCAGCAGCTTAGAGGGGGTCAGGGGGAGACCTGAAGCTTTCTTT
NA NA TRBJ1-1 TRBV14 CASSQGGESFF TGTGCCAGCAGCCAAGGCGGTGAATCTTTCTTT
TRBD2 NA TRBJ2-7 TRBV5-1 CASSGASGSIYEQYF TGCGCCAGCAGCGGGGCTAGCGGAAGCATCTACGAGCAGTACTTC
NA NA TRBJ1-2 TRBV18 CASSPPGYGYTF TGTGCCAGCTCACCACCCGGGTATGGCTACACCTTC
NA once TRBJ2-2 TRBV2 CASSAVTLGGELFF TGTGCCAGCAGTGCAGTGACTCTGGGCGGGGAGCTGTTTTTT
TRBD1 NA TRBJ1-4 TRBV10-2 CASSGQGVNEKLFF TGCGCCAGCAGTGGACAGGGGGTGAATGAAAAACTGTTTTTT
TRBD1 NA TRBJ2-7 TRBV7-2 CASSFGDRVDEQYF TGTGCCAGCAGCTTTGGGGACAGGGTCGACGAGCAGTACTTC
NA NA TRBJ2-2 TRBV19 CASSMGVNTGELFF TGTGCCAGTAGTATGGGCGTGAACACCGGGGAGCTGTTTTTT